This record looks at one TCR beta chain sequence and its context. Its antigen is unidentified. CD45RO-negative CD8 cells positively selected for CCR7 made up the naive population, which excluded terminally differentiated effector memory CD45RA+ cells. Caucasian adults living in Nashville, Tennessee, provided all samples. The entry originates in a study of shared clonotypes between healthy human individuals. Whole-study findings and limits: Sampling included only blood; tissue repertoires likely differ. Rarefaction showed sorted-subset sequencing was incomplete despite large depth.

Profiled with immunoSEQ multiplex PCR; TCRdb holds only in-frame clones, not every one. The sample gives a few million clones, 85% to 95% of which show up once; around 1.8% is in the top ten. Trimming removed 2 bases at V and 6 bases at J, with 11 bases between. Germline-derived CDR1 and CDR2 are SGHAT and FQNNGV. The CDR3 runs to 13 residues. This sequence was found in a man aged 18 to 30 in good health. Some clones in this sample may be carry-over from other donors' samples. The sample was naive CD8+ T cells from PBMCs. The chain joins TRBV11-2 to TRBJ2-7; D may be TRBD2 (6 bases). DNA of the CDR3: TGTGCCAGCAGCTTACGACGGGGGATCGAGCAGTACTTC. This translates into CASSLRRGIEQYF.